The rows below give T cell receptor beta chains drawn from one sample of a study of cytomegalovirus exposure and HLA in healthy donors. Measured with immunoSEQ multiplex PCR; TCRdb has only the in-frame clones, and not every one. Here the sample spans about 170,000 clones, approximately 80% being singletons. Sequenced sample: PBMCs. Every receptor here comes from a male donor in good health and CMV-seronegative. Both conserved end residues are part of each CDR3. D genes are given only for firm matches. Where a row states a size, it is once, few, many or the class of an expanded clone; other rows omit it.

length	size	D	V	J	CDR3	DNA
15	once	-	TRBV19	TRBJ1-2	CASSPRDEVNYGYTF	TGTGCCAGTAGTCCCAGGGATGAAGTTAACTATGGCTACACCTTC
16	-	-	TRBV27	TRBJ2-7	CASSSSTAGSGNEQYF	TGTGCCAGCAGTTCTTCTACGGCAGGGTCAGGTAACGAGCAGTACTTC
15	few	TRBD1	TRBV30	TRBJ1-1	CAWSVQPTGGTEAFF	TGTGCCTGGAGTGTACAGCCGACAGGGGGCACTGAAGCTTTCTTT
13	-	-	TRBV28	TRBJ1-5	CASIIRGSQPQHF	TGTGCCAGCATCATAAGGGGGAGCCAGCCCCAGCATTTT
15	-	TRBD1	TRBV5-1	TRBJ2-7	CASSLGWTGSDEQYF	TGCGCCAGCAGCTTGGGGTGGACAGGGTCTGACGAGCAGTACTTC
13	-	TRBD1	TRBV28	TRBJ1-2	CASRPRDSYGYTF	TGTGCCAGCAGGCCCCGGGACAGCTATGGCTACACCTTC
15	-	TRBD2	TRBV28	TRBJ2-2	CASSFGLVNTGELFF	TGTGCCAGCAGTTTCGGACTAGTGAACACCGGGGAGCTGTTTTTT
15	-	TRBD2	TRBV9	TRBJ2-3	CASSVGGEGSEAQYF	TGTGCCAGCAGCGTAGGAGGGGAGGGATCGGAAGCGCAGTATTTT
15	-	-	TRBV9	TRBJ2-3	CASSVVGEVTDTQYF	TGTGCCAGCAGCGTAGTCGGGGAAGTCACAGATACGCAGTATTTT
15	-	TRBD2	TRBV19	TRBJ2-3	CASSPTSGGSDTQYF	TGTGCCAGTAGTCCGACTAGCGGGGGTTCTGATACGCAGTATTTT
15	-	-	TRBV4-1	TRBJ1-4	CASSQARGGLEKLFF	TGCGCCAGCAGCCAAGCTCGGGGGGGCTTGGAAAAACTGTTTTTT
17	-	-	TRBV15	TRBJ2-1	CATSRDKQAGWYNEQFF	TGTGCCACCAGCAGAGATAAGCAAGCGGGCTGGTACAATGAGCAGTTCTTC
15	-	-	TRBV5-6	TRBJ1-1	CASSQATGPNTEAFF	TGTGCCAGCAGCCAAGCTACAGGACCGAACACTGAAGCTTTCTTT
17	few	TRBD1	TRBV6-1	TRBJ2-1	CASSEIPGTGSYNEQFF	TGTGCCAGCAGTGAAATTCCCGGGACAGGGTCCTACAATGAGCAGTTCTTC
19	-	TRBD2	TRBV7-6	TRBJ2-3	CASSLALPAGGPSTDTQYF	TGTGCCAGCAGCTTAGCGCTTCCAGCGGGAGGGCCCAGCACAGATACGCAGTATTTT
13	-	-	TRBV27	TRBJ1-1	CASSLSLGGEAFF	TGTGCCAGCAGTTTATCATTGGGGGGTGAAGCTTTCTTT
16	-	TRBD1	TRBV30	TRBJ1-2	CAWSDADRELGYGYTF	TGTGCCTGGAGTGACGCCGACAGGGAACTCGGGTATGGCTACACCTTC